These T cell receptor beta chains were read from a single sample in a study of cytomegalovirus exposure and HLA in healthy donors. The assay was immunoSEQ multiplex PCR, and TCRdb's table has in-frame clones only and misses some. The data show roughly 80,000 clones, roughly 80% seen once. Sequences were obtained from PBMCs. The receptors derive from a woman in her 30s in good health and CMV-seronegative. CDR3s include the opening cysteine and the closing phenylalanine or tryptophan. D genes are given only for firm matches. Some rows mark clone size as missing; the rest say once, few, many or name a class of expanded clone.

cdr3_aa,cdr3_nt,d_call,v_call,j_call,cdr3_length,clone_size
CASSFESLPHNEQFF,TGCGCCAGCAGCTTCGAATCACTACCTCACAATGAGCAGTTCTTC,NA,TRBV5-1,TRBJ2-1,15,NA
CASSELQGTEAFF,TGTGCCAGCAGTGAATTACAGGGGACTGAAGCTTTCTTT,TRBD1,TRBV2,TRBJ1-1,13,NA
CASSFPTGASPLHF,TGTGCCAGCAGTTTCCCGACAGGGGCTTCACCCCTCCACTTT,TRBD1,TRBV28,TRBJ1-6,14,NA
CASSRSGNQPQHF,TGTGCCAGCAGCCGCAGCGGGAATCAGCCCCAGCATTTT,NA,TRBV6-5,TRBJ1-5,13,NA
CASSYPKNRGTYEQYF,TGTGCCAGCAGTTACCCTAAGAACAGGGGAACCTACGAGCAGTACTTC,TRBD1,TRBV6-8,TRBJ2-7,16,NA
CASSVGTHSNQPQHF,TGTGCCAGCAGCGTAGGGACTCATAGCAATCAGCCCCAGCATTTT,NA,TRBV9,TRBJ1-5,15,NA
CSVDAITGQGAGYGYTF,TGCAGCGTTGACGCGATAACCGGACAGGGGGCCGGCTATGGCTACACCTTC,TRBD1,TRBV29-1,TRBJ1-2,17,NA
CASSGASSYNEQFF,TGTGCCAGCAGCGGGGCAAGCTCCTACAATGAGCAGTTCTTC,NA,TRBV9,TRBJ2-1,14,once
CAWSVGQGSYEQYF,TGTGCCTGGAGTGTGGGACAGGGGTCCTACGAGCAGTACTTC,TRBD1,TRBV30,TRBJ2-7,14,NA
CASSGGTYQETQYF,TGTGCCAGCAGCGGCGGAACGTACCAAGAGACCCAGTACTTC,NA,TRBV7-9,TRBJ2-5,14,NA
CASSLGQGLQETQYF,TGTGCCAGCAGTTTAGGACAGGGGCTTCAAGAGACCCAGTACTTC,TRBD1,TRBV28,TRBJ2-5,15,few
CAGRYTDTQYF,TGTGCCGGCCGATACACAGATACGCAGTATTTT,NA,TRBV2,TRBJ2-3,11,NA
CASTWGDSEKLFF,TGTGCCAGCACCTGGGGTGACAGCGAAAAACTGTTTTTT,NA,TRBV7-9,TRBJ1-4,13,once
CASRPGQGNTEAFF,TGTGCCAGCAGGCCGGGACAGGGGAACACTGAAGCTTTCTTT,TRBD1,TRBV6-5,TRBJ1-1,14,NA
CASSPPGTGGSETQYF,TGTGCCAGCAGCCCCCCCGGGACAGGGGGCTCAGAGACCCAGTACTTC,TRBD1,TRBV28,TRBJ2-5,16,NA
CASRDTGQGTPYSNQPQHF,TGCGCCAGCAGAGACACAGGACAGGGGACCCCTTATAGCAATCAGCCCCAGCATTTT,TRBD1,TRBV5-1,TRBJ1-5,19,once
CASRMTSASYNEQFF,TGTGCCAGCAGGATGACTAGCGCATCTTACAATGAGCAGTTCTTC,TRBD2,TRBV2,TRBJ2-1,15,NA
CAWASRGRRTEAFF,TGTGCCTGGGCATCCAGGGGGCGTAGGACTGAAGCTTTCTTT,TRBD1,TRBV30,TRBJ1-1,14,NA
CAISELGGVGNQPQHF,TGTGCCATCAGTGAGCTCGGAGGGGTCGGCAATCAGCCCCAGCATTTT,NA,TRBV10-3,TRBJ1-5,16,few
CASSETGTGRKTQYF,TGTGCCAGCAGTGAGACGGGGACAGGGAGGAAGACCCAGTACTTC,TRBD1,TRBV6-1,TRBJ2-5,15,NA
CASNLAGSTDTQYF,TGCGCCAGCAACCTAGCGGGGAGCACAGATACGCAGTATTTT,TRBD2,TRBV5-1,TRBJ2-3,14,NA
CASTLGGGADEQYF,TGCGCCAGCACCCTAGGGGGAGGGGCGGACGAGCAGTACTTC,NA,TRBV5-1,TRBJ2-7,14,NA